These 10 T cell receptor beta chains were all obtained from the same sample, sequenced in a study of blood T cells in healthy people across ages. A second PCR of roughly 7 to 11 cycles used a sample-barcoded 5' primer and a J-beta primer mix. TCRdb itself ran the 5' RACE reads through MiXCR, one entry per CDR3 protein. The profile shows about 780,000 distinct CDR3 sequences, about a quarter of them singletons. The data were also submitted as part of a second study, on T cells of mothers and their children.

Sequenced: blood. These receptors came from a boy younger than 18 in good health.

CDR3 sequence reads: CASSQGDRVYTIYF. DNA for the CDR3: TGTGCCAGCAGCCAAGGGGACAGGGTATACACCATATATTTT. The chain couples TRBV3-1 to TRBJ1-3; TRBD1 matches at 9 bases. The CDR3 sequence is 14 residues long. CDR1 is LGHDT, CDR2 YNNKEL, per germline (reference sequence). Losses at the gene ends were 1 base for V and 8 bases for J; bases not matched to a gene: 3.

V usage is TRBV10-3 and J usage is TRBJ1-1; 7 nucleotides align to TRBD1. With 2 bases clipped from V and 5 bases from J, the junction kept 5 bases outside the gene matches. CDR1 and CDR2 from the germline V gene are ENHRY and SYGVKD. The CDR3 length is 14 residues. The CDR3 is CAISEQDRRTEAFF. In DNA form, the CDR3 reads TGTGCCATCAGTGAGCAGGACAGGCGTACTGAAGCTTTCTTT.

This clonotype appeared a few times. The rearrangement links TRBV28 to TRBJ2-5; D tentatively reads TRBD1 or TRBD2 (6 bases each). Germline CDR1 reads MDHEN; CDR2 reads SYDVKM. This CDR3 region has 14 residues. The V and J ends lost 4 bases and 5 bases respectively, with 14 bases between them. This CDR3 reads CASSSITGRETQYF. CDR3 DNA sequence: TGTGCCAGCAGTTCGATCACAGGGAGGGAGACCCAGTACTTC.

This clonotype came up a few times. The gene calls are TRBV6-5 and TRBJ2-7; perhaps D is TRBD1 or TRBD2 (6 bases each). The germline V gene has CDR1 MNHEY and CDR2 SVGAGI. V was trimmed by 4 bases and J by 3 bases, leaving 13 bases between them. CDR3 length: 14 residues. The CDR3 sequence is CASSSRGVNYEQYF. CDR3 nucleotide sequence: TGTGCCAGCAGTTCGAGGGGGGTGAACTACGAGCAGTACTTC.

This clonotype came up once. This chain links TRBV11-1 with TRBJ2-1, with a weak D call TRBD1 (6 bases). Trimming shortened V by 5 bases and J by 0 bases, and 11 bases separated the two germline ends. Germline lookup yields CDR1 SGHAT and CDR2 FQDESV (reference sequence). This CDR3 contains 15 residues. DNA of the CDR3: TGTGCCAGCAGCGCGGACAGATACTCCTACAATGAGCAGTTCTTC. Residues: CASSADRYSYNEQFF.

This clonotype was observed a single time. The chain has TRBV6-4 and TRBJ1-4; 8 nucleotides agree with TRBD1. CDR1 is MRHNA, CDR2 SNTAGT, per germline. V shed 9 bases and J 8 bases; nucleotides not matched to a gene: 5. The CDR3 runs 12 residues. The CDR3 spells CARDRVGEKLFF. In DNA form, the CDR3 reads TGTGCCAGGGACAGGGTCGGCGAAAAACTGTTTTTT.

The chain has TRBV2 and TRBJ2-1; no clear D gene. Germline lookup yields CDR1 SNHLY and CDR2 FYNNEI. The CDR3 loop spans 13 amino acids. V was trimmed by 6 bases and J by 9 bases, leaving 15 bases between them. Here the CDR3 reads CASRDPGWREQFF. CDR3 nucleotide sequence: TGTGCCAGCAGGGACCCGGGCTGGCGTGAGCAGTTCTTC.

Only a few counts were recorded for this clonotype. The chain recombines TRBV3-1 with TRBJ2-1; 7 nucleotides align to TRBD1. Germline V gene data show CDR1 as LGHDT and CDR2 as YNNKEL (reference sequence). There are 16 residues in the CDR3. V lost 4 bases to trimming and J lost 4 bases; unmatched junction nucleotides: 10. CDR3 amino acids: CASSRTGTDFYNEQFF. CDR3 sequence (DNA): TGTGCCAGCAGCCGGACCGGGACAGATTTTTACAATGAGCAGTTCTTC.

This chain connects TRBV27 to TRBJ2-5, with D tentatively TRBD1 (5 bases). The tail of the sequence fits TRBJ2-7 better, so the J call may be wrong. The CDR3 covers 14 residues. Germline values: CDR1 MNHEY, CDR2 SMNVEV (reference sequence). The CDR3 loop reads CASSFQGPGYEQYF. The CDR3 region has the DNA TGTGCCAGCAGTTTTCAGGGTCCAGGCTACGAGCAGTACTTC.

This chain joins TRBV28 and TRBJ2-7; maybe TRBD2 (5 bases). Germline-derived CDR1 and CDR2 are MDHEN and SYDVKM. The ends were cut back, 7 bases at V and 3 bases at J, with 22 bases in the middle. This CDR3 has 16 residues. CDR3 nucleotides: TGTGCCAGCATAGCGAACCGGGCCGGCGAGAACTACGAGCAGTACTTC. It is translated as CASIANRAGENYEQYF.